One sample yielded the 29 T cell receptor beta chains listed below, sequenced in a study of graft-versus-host responses after intestinal transplantation. Assay: immunoSEQ multiplex PCR; the TCRdb copy retains only in-frame clones and omits some. Of approximately 97,000 clones in the sample, roughly 92% are singletons; the top ten hold over 0.06%. These receptors have no known antigen. The specimen comprised unstimulated CD8+ T cells sorted from spleen or lymph node cells, sampled before transplant. These receptors all stem from a human donor who was the organ donor for an intestinal transplant.

This chain links TRBV19 with TRBJ1-1, with a weak D call TRBD1 (6 bases). Germline lookup yields CDR1 LNHDA and CDR2 SQIVND (reference sequence). Trimming left V 6 bases short and J 6 bases short, with 20 bases between. The CDR3 covers 15 residues. For the CDR3, the DNA is TGTGCCAGTAGCCAAGCCCCCTCGAACAGGGCTGAAGCTTTCTTT. Protein sequence: CASSQAPSNRAEAFF.

The chain carries TRBV4-1 and TRBJ2-7; the D gene is possibly TRBD2 (6 bases). V lost 5 bases to trimming and J lost 6 bases, with 14 bases between them. Germline V gene sequence: CDR1 MGHRA, CDR2 YSYEKL. CDR3 length: 13 amino acids. The CDR3 bases are TGCGCCAGCAGCTGGGACTCAGCGAGCGAGCAGTACTTC. Translated: CASSWDSASEQYF.

The chain couples TRBV4-2 to TRBJ2-7; 9 bases line up with TRBD2. J was trimmed by 4 bases and V by 1 base; bases with no gene match: 8. CDR1 is LGHNA, CDR2 YNFKEQ, per germline. The CDR3 sequence is 16 residues long. Here the CDR3 reads CASSQGSSGELYEQYF. CDR3 nucleotides: TGTGCCAGCAGCCAAGGATCTAGCGGGGAATTGTACGAGCAGTACTTC.

The CDR3 sequence: CASSVWEIGELFF. The CDR3 nucleotides read TGTGCCAGCAGTGTTTGGGAGATCGGGGAGCTGTTTTTT. The chain has TRBV6-5 and TRBJ2-2; tentative D call: TRBD2 (5 bases). In germline, CDR1 is MNHEY, CDR2 SVGAGI. V lost 5 bases and J lost 7, with 11 bases in between. The CDR3 consists of 13 residues.

J is TRBJ1-2 and V is TRBV9; tentatively, D is TRBD1 (5 bases). V was shortened by 6 bases and J by 4 bases, with 16 bases between the two germline ends. The germline gives CDR1 SGDLS, CDR2 YYNGEE. The length of the CDR3 is 14 residues. CDR3 loop: CASTRGGGGYGYTF. Here the CDR3 DNA reads TGTGCCAGCACCCGTGGGGGGGGAGGCTATGGCTACACCTTC.

The chain links TRBV5-1 to TRBJ1-2; weak D call: TRBD1 (5 bases). The CDR3 extends over 16 amino acids. The V end was cut by 4 bases, the J end by 6 bases, with 22 bases between. Germline CDR1 and CDR2: SGHRS and YFSETQ. The CDR3 sequence is CASSPAPPQGVNGYTF. Here the CDR3 DNA reads TGCGCCAGCAGCCCCGCACCACCTCAGGGTGTGAATGGCTACACCTTC.

The V gene is TRBV5-1, the J gene TRBJ2-3; TRBD1 matches at 7 bases. CDR1 and CDR2 from the germline V gene are SGHRS and YFSETQ. The length of the CDR3 is 15 residues. Losses at the gene ends were 0 bases for V and 4 bases for J; bases not matched to a gene: 5. CDR3 DNA sequence: TGCGCCAGCAGCTTGGGAAGGACAGGCGCAGATACGCAGTATTTT. It translates to CASSLGRTGADTQYF.

The sample holds one count of this clone. At one end the junction does not follow the germline gene, possibly because of a read error. At the DNA level, this CDR3 is encoded by other sequences in the same sample as well. The rearrangement links TRBV10-3 to TRBJ1-4, with D hard to call. The germline V gene encodes CDR1 ENHRY and CDR2 SYGVKD. The CDR3 length is 17 residues. CDR3 DNA sequence: TGCGCCATCAGTGAGTTAAAGACTCACGCAACTAATGAAAAACTGTTTTTT. Amino acid sequence: CAISELKTHATNEKLFF.

The chain couples TRBV4-2 to TRBJ2-2; D might be TRBD2 (5 bases). Trimming pared 4 bases from V and 4 bases from J, leaving 13 bases between. Per germline, CDR1 LGHNA and CDR2 YNFKEQ. The CDR3 has 15 amino acids. The CDR3 protein is CASSLLARGTGELFF. The DNA of the CDR3 is TGTGCCAGCAGCCTATTAGCCCGGGGCACCGGGGAGCTGTTTTTT.

The chain employs TRBV14 and TRBJ2-3; 9 positions match TRBD1. V was clipped by 0 bases and J by 5 bases; unmatched bases: 6. The CDR3 totals 16 residues. Germline loops: CDR1 SGHDN, CDR2 FVKESK. For the CDR3, the DNA is TGTGCCAGCAGCCAAGAGTGGACAGGGGTTCTAGATACGCAGTATTTT. Residues: CASSQEWTGVLDTQYF.

This chain joins TRBV28 and TRBJ1-5; D ambiguous. The ends were cut back, 3 bases at V and 5 bases at J, with 8 bases in the middle. CDR3 length: 13 amino acids. From germline, CDR1 is MDHEN and CDR2 SYDVKM. CDR3 amino acids: CASSFYSDQPQHF. The DNA for the CDR3 is TGTGCCAGCAGTTTCTACTCCGATCAGCCCCAGCATTTT.

The J gene is TRBJ2-1, the V gene TRBV12-5; 8 bases fit TRBD1. CDR1 and CDR2 from the germline V gene are LGHNT and FRNRAP. Trimming took 0 bases from V and 4 from J; bases not matched to a gene: 14. The length of the CDR3 is 19 residues. CDR3 region: CASGLVVDGQGAHYNEQFF. In DNA form, the CDR3 reads TGTGCTAGTGGTTTGGTCGTAGACGGTCAGGGGGCGCATTACAATGAGCAGTTCTTC.

This chain connects TRBV7-6 to TRBJ2-1; 8 positions agree with TRBD2. Germline lookup yields CDR1 SGHVS and CDR2 FNYEAQ. J was trimmed by 5 bases and V by 1 base; bases with no gene match: 7. CDR3 size: 16 residues. DNA of the CDR3: TGTGCCAGCAGCTTAGAGGCAGCGGGGGCAAACAATGAGCAGTTCTTC. It translates to CASSLEAAGANNEQFF.

The chain is built from TRBV19 and TRBJ2-1, with TRBD1 matching over 7 bases. Trimming at V came to 9 bases and at J to 4 bases, leaving 3 bases not matched to a gene. CDR1 LNHDA and CDR2 SQIVND come from the germline V gene (reference sequence). The CDR3 covers 12 residues. This CDR3 reads CASRTGYNEQFF. CDR3 coding DNA: TGTGCCAGCCGGACAGGATACAATGAGCAGTTCTTC.

The V and J genes are TRBV7-9 and TRBJ2-2, with TRBD1 as a possible D gene (5 bases). The ends were cut back, 3 bases at V and 3 bases at J, with 17 bases in the middle. CDR3 size: 17 residues. CDR1 is SEHNR and CDR2 is FQNEAQ in the germline V gene (reference sequence). The DNA for the CDR3 is TGTGCCAGCAGCTTTCAAGGGGTAAATTTGGACACCGGGGAGCTGTTTTTT. Translated, it gives CASSFQGVNLDTGELFF.

The chain combines TRBV28 with TRBJ2-7, with TRBD1 matching over 9 bases. The CDR3 spans 16 residues. Germline CDR1 reads MDHEN; CDR2 reads SYDVKM. J lost 4 bases, V lost 1 base, and 8 bases had no gene match. CDR3 DNA: TGTGCCAGCAGTTTATCCCGGGACAGGGCGGGGTACGAGCAGTACTTC. Protein sequence: CASSLSRDRAGYEQYF.

This clone was observed once. As DNA, the CDR3 is TGTGCCAGCAGCACCGGGACAGGGGGCTTCAACGAGCAGTACTTC. Amino acids: CASSTGTGGFNEQYF. The rearrangement links TRBV4-2 to TRBJ2-7, with 12 bases lining up with TRBD1. Germline lookup yields CDR1 LGHNA and CDR2 YNFKEQ. Unmatched junction bases numbered 7, after V lost 5 bases and J lost 5 bases. This CDR3 has 15 amino acids.

This clone was seen once. The chain has TRBV7-9 and TRBJ1-1, with 8 bases fitting TRBD1. The CDR3 length is 14 residues. Germline V gives CDR1 SEHNR, CDR2 FQNEAQ (reference sequence). Trimming took 6 bases from V and 11 from J; bases not matched to a gene: 14. CDR3 in amino acids: CASRSGDRGMRAFF. The CDR3 DNA follows: TGTGCCAGCAGGTCTGGCGACAGGGGAATGAGGGCTTTCTTT.

The J gene is TRBJ2-1, the V gene TRBV19; 11 bases align to TRBD1. Germline CDR1 LNHDA, CDR2 SQIVND (reference sequence). The CDR3 length is 14 residues. The V gene end was trimmed by 4 bases and the J gene end by 5 bases; junction bases not matched to a gene: 1. This CDR3 is CASSRTGGHNEQFF. The CDR3 DNA is TGTGCCAGTAGTAGGACAGGGGGCCACAATGAGCAGTTCTTC.

This clone was observed a few times. In DNA form, the CDR3 reads TGCGCCAGCAGCCTAGGAGGGAGGAACACTGAAGCTTTCTTT. It specifies CASSLGGRNTEAFF. V and J are TRBV4-1 and TRBJ1-1; D uncertain. Germline CDR1 reads MGHRA; CDR2 reads YSYEKL. Trimming shortened V by 4 bases and J by 1 base, and 10 bases separated the two germline ends. The CDR3 is 14 amino acids.

This clone has more than one count but fewer than ten. This chain connects TRBV5-6 to TRBJ2-7; no definite D call. V lost 0 bases and J lost 2, with 9 bases in between. CDR3 length: 14 amino acids. Germline V gene sequence: CDR1 SGHDT, CDR2 YYEEEE. The CDR3 spells CASSLGWLAYEQYF. As DNA, the CDR3 is TGTGCCAGCAGCTTGGGATGGTTAGCCTACGAGCAGTACTTC. Drawing the rest from reference TRBV5-6 and TRBJ2-7, the complete variable domain is DAGVTQSPTHLIKTRGQQVTLRCSPKSGHDTVSWYQQALGQGPQFIFQYYEEEERQRGNFPDRFSGHQFPNYSSELNVNALLLGDSALYLCASSLGWLAYEQYFGPGTRLTVT.

This chain joins TRBV5-6 and TRBJ1-4; D gene uncertain. V was cut by 0 bases and J by 5 bases, with 5 bases left in between. The CDR3 is 13 amino acids. Per the germline V gene, CDR1 is SGHDT and CDR2 is YYEEEE. In nucleotides, the CDR3 is TGTGCCAGCAGCTTGGGAGGGAATGAAAAACTGTTTTTT. Its protein product is CASSLGGNEKLFF. Full variable domain (remainder filled in from reference TRBV5-6 and TRBJ1-4): DAGVTQSPTHLIKTRGQQVTLRCSPKSGHDTVSWYQQALGQGPQFIFQYYEEEERQRGNFPDRFSGHQFPNYSSELNVNALLLGDSALYLCASSLGGNEKLFFGSGTQLSVL.

V is TRBV15 and J is TRBJ1-5, with 12 bases that match TRBD1. V shed 3 bases and J 3 bases; nucleotides not matched to a gene: 3. This CDR3 is built from 16 residues. CDR1 LNHNV and CDR2 YYDKDF come from the germline V gene (reference sequence). The CDR3 protein is CATSRGGQGANQPQHF. CDR3 nucleotide sequence: TGTGCCACCAGCAGGGGGGGACAGGGGGCCAATCAGCCCCAGCATTTT.

The genes are TRBV2 and TRBJ2-1; 12 nucleotides line up with TRBD2. Trimming cost V 3 bases and J 7 bases; bases outside gene matches: 10. The germline gives CDR1 SNHLY, CDR2 FYNNEI. CDR3 length: 17 residues. The chain's CDR3 is CASSEWVATSGGNEQFF. CDR3 in DNA: TGTGCCAGCAGTGAGTGGGTTGCGACTAGCGGGGGAAATGAGCAGTTCTTC.

The chain has TRBV5-4 and TRBJ2-3, with D possibly TRBD1 on 5 matching bases. The CDR3 has 16 residues. The germline V and J ends were trimmed by 4 bases and 4 bases, with 19 bases remaining between them. Germline CDR1 SGHNT, CDR2 YYREEE (reference sequence). As DNA, the CDR3 is TGTGCCAGCAGCCCCTTGTGGGGCATTCGGCCAGATACGCAGTATTTT. This gives the protein CASSPLWGIRPDTQYF. The full variable domain, rest sourced from reference TRBV5-4 and TRBJ2-3, is ETGVTQSPTHLIKTRGQQVTLRCSSQSGHNTVSWYQQALGQGPQFIFQYYREEENGRGNFPPRFSGLQFPNYSSELNVNALELDDSALYLCASSPLWGIRPDTQYFGPGTRLTVL.

This chain connects TRBV7-8 to TRBJ2-7, with D uncertain. This CDR3 contains 15 residues. V gave up 2 bases and J gave up 2 bases, with 13 bases separating them. Germline-derived CDR1 and CDR2 are SGHVS and FQNEAQ. The CDR3 DNA reads TGTGCCAGCAGCTTATCCCTCGCGGCTCCCTACGAGCAGTACTTC. Protein product: CASSLSLAAPYEQYF. Combining the CDR3 with reference TRBV7-8 and TRBJ2-7 gives the whole variable domain GAGVSQSPRYKVAKRGQDVALRCDPISGHVSLFWYQQALGQGPEFLTYFQNEAQLDKSGLPSDRFFAERPEGSVSTLKIQRTQQEDSAVYLCASSLSLAAPYEQYFGPGTRLTVT.

The J gene is TRBJ2-1, the V gene TRBV27; 7 bases agree with TRBD2. The CDR3 is made up of 14 amino acids. Looked up from germline, CDR1 is MNHEY and CDR2 is SMNVEV (reference sequence). With 6 bases clipped from V and 2 bases from J, the junction kept 4 bases outside the gene matches. This CDR3 reads CASSLSGAYNEQFF. The CDR3 region has the DNA TGTGCCAGCAGCCTCAGCGGGGCCTACAATGAGCAGTTCTTC.

The genes are TRBV5-6 and TRBJ1-2; D is possibly TRBD1 (6 bases). With 4 bases removed from V and 8 bases from J, the gap between germline ends came to 18 bases. Germline loops: CDR1 SGHDT, CDR2 YYEEEE. The CDR3 is made up of 14 amino acids. The CDR3 DNA sequence: TGTGCCAGCAGCCCAGGGACATTATCCCTAGGCTACACCTTC. This gives the protein CASSPGTLSLGYTF.

The chain couples TRBV13 to TRBJ2-1; weak D call: TRBD2 (5 bases). V gave up 4 bases and J gave up 3 bases, with 16 bases separating them. The germline CDR1 and CDR2 sequences are PRHDT and FYEKMQ (reference sequence). The CDR3 is 16 amino acids. The CDR3 region is CASSSTGGPLYNEQFF. In DNA, the CDR3 is TGTGCCAGCAGCTCGACCGGAGGCCCCCTCTACAATGAGCAGTTCTTC.